The next 20 T cell receptor beta chains were all read from a single sample in a study of control samples from healthy donors and cancer patients. Profiled with immunoSEQ multiplex PCR; TCRdb holds only in-frame clones, not every one. Of 130,000 to 150,000 clones listed, 80% to 95% are singletons. Material for sequencing was blood. These receptors were collected from a man aged 25 to 45 in good health.

The chain is built from TRBV7-3 and TRBJ2-6; 8 bases line up with TRBD2. With 3 bases clipped from V and 0 bases from J, the junction kept 10 bases outside the gene matches. The V gene's germline CDR1 is SGHTA and CDR2 FQGTGA. This CDR3 contains 19 residues. The DNA of the CDR3 is TGTGCCAGCAGCTTCCCCTCGGGAGGGGTCATCTCTGGGGCCAACGTCCTGACTTTC. It codes for CASSFPSGGVISGANVLTF.

The genes are TRBV3-1 (or the pseudogene TRBV3-2) and TRBJ2-1; no clear D. There are 12 residues in the CDR3. The germline gives CDR1 LGHDT, CDR2 YNNKEL (reference sequence). Trimming pared 3 bases from V and 9 bases from J, leaving 9 bases between. The CDR3 DNA reads TGTGCCAGCAGCCATAGTTTTTCTGAGCAGTTCTTC. Translated, it gives CASSHSFSEQFF.

The chain couples TRBV23-1 to TRBJ1-5; D unclear. TRBV23-1 is placed among ORFs of uncertain function. V lost 1 base to trimming and J lost 9 bases, with 22 bases between them. This CDR3 is built from 17 residues. This CDR3 reads CASSQLGARDKAPPQHF. The CDR3 DNA follows: TGCGCCAGCAGTCAATTGGGTGCTAGGGATAAGGCTCCGCCCCAGCATTTT.

J is TRBJ2-1 and V is TRBV29-1; no clear D gene. The CDR3 has 14 residues. Germline assignment: CDR1 SQVTM and CDR2 ANQGSEA. With 4 bases removed from V and 4 bases from J, the gap between germline ends came to 14 bases. CDR3 sequence (DNA): TGCAGCGTTGCGGACCCTGTGGGTTACAATGAGCAGTTCTTC. It is translated as CSVADPVGYNEQFF.

The chain has TRBV4-1 and TRBJ1-3; D may be TRBD1 (5 bases). V shed 1 base and J shed 0 bases, with 16 bases lying between them. This CDR3 has 18 amino acids. In germline, CDR1 is MGHRA, CDR2 YSYEKL. The CDR3: CASSQGPQGPISGNTIYF. The CDR3 nucleotides read TGCGCCAGCAGCCAAGGTCCCCAGGGTCCCATCTCTGGAAACACCATATATTTT.

The J gene is TRBJ2-5, the V gene TRBV7-9; D is perhaps TRBD1 (6 bases). The V gene lost 7 bases and the J gene lost 2 bases, with 14 bases spanning the gap. Per the germline V gene, CDR1 is SEHNR and CDR2 is FQNEAQ (reference sequence). This CDR3 spans 14 amino acids. The CDR3 sequence is CASKLGTLQETQYF. The CDR3 DNA follows: TGTGCCAGCAAGTTGGGGACACTTCAAGAGACCCAGTACTTC.

The rearrangement uses TRBV13 and TRBJ2-2; a weak D match, TRBD1 (5 bases). The CDR3 totals 12 residues. Deletions cut 10 bases from V and 3 bases from J, with 9 bases between. CDR1 and CDR2 (germline): PRHDT, FYEKMQ (reference sequence). The CDR3 nucleotides are TGTGCCACGGACACCGACACCGGGGAGCTGTTTTTT. Translation: CATDTDTGELFF.

The V call is TRBV4-1, the J call TRBJ2-7, with no clear D. V was trimmed by 4 bases and J by 4 bases, leaving 11 bases between them. The CDR3 contains 13 residues. Germline lookup yields CDR1 MGHRA and CDR2 YSYEKL. The CDR3 DNA reads as TGCGCCAGCAGCCCTAGTCGATCGTACGAGCAGTACTTC. Its protein is CASSPSRSYEQYF.

This chain joins TRBV4-2 and TRBJ1-1, with D possibly being TRBD1 (5 bases). CDR1 is LGHNA, CDR2 YNFKEQ, per germline. This CDR3 region has 15 residues. Trimming left V 4 bases short and J 0 bases short, with 12 bases between. The chain's CDR3 is CASSRGEGVNTEAFF. The CDR3 DNA sequence: TGTGCCAGCAGCCGGGGGGAGGGAGTGAACACTGAAGCTTTCTTT.

The count of this clone is one. The chain joins TRBV7-2 to TRBJ2-4; TRBD2 agrees at 7 bases. The CDR3 is 18 amino acids. Germline V gives CDR1 SGHTA, CDR2 FQGNSA. V lost 5 bases to trimming and J lost 0 bases; unmatched junction nucleotides: 13. The CDR3 spells CASSPANFSGSAKNIQYF. The CDR3 DNA reads TGTGCCAGCAGCCCCGCGAATTTTAGCGGGTCAGCCAAAAACATTCAGTACTTC.

The chain couples TRBV2 to TRBJ2-7; maybe TRBD2 (5 bases). The V and J ends lost 7 bases and 0 bases respectively, with 13 bases between them. The V gene's germline CDR1 is SNHLY and CDR2 FYNNEI. This CDR3 contains 14 residues. The CDR3: CASTRQGSSYEQYF. CDR3 nucleotides: TGTGCCAGCACCCGGCAAGGGAGCTCCTACGAGCAGTACTTC.

The CDR3 loop is CASSSGESGNTIYF. Here the CDR3 DNA reads TGTGCCAGCAGCTCTGGGGAAAGCGGAAACACCATATATTTT. The chain combines TRBV5-4 with TRBJ1-3; D unclear. The length of the CDR3 is 14 residues. V was pared by 3 bases and J by 4 bases, with 11 bases between. Germline V lookup: CDR1 SGHNT, CDR2 YYREEE (reference sequence). The whole variable domain, filled in from reference TRBV5-4 and TRBJ1-3, reads ETGVTQSPTHLIKTRGQQVTLRCSSQSGHNTVSWYQQALGQGPQFIFQYYREEENGRGNFPPRFSGLQFPNYSSELNVNALELDDSALYLCASSSGESGNTIYFGEGSWLTVV.

The gene calls are TRBV10-1 and TRBJ1-5; a possible D gene is TRBD1 (6 bases). Between the trimmed V and J ends, which lost 10 bases and 0 bases, there was a span of 22 bases. Germline lookup yields CDR1 WNHNN and CDR2 SYGVQD (reference sequence). The CDR3 has 17 residues. The CDR3 loop reads CANPGTPRHVSNQPQHF. In nucleotides, the CDR3 is TGCGCCAACCCTGGGACACCCAGGCACGTTAGCAATCAGCCCCAGCATTTT.

V usage is TRBV4-2 and J usage is TRBJ1-4; 8 bases are shared with TRBD1. CDR1 is LGHNA and CDR2 is YNFKEQ in the germline V gene. The CDR3 has 20 residues. The trim removed 0 bases at V and 1 base at J, leaving 13 bases unmatched. The CDR3 spells CASSQDRPGGTNLTNEKLFF. CDR3 DNA sequence: TGTGCCAGCAGCCAAGATCGGCCAGGGGGCACCAACTTAACTAATGAAAAACTGTTTTTT.

The J gene is TRBJ1-6, the V gene TRBV5-1; TRBD1 aligns across 9 bases. Germline CDR1 reads SGHRS; CDR2 reads YFSETQ. The CDR3 covers 16 residues. J gave up 7 bases and V 4 bases, and 9 bases lay outside the gene matches. The CDR3 reads CASSPATGGSNSPLHF. The CDR3 nucleotides are TGCGCCAGCAGCCCAGCGACAGGGGGATCGAATTCACCCCTCCACTTT.

The rearrangement uses TRBV18 and TRBJ2-2, with D uncertain. Germline loops: CDR1 KGHSH, CDR2 LQKENI. This CDR3 comprises 14 residues. V lost 3 bases to trimming and J lost 6 bases, with 11 bases between them. The CDR3 DNA follows: TGTGCCAGCTCACCTAGTCAGGCCCCCGGGGAGCTGTTTTTT. It encodes CASSPSQAPGELFF.

This clone was counted a single time. This rearrangement joins TRBV11-2 to TRBJ2-3; 8 nucleotides line up with TRBD2. The V and J ends lost 5 bases and 10 bases, in that order; junction bases with no gene match: 8. CDR3 length: 13 amino acids. Germline-derived CDR1 and CDR2 are SGHAT and FQNNGV. Here the CDR3 reads CASSQPGGGAQYF. The CDR3 DNA reads as TGTGCCAGCAGCCAACCCGGGGGGGGTGCGCAGTATTTT.

The V gene is TRBV10-2, the J gene TRBJ1-2; D uncertain. The CDR3 is 13 amino acids. Germline CDR1 reads WSHSY; CDR2 reads SAAADI. V lost 1 base to trimming and J lost 4 bases, with 7 bases between them. This chain's CDR3 is CASSELEAYGYTF. In nucleotides, the CDR3 is TGCGCCAGCAGTGAGTTAGAAGCCTATGGCTACACCTTC.

The chain joins TRBV5-4 to TRBJ2-5, with D possibly being TRBD1 (5 bases). CDR1 SGHNT and CDR2 YYREEE come from the germline V gene (reference sequence). The length of the CDR3 is 13 residues. Trimming stripped 4 bases from V and 1 base from J, with 8 bases between. CDR3 amino acids: CASSHDSQETQYF. CDR3 nucleotide sequence: TGTGCCAGCAGCCACGACAGCCAAGAGACCCAGTACTTC.

The V and J genes are TRBV2 and TRBJ1-4, with TRBD1 matching 9 bases. The CDR3 loop spans 15 amino acids. From germline, CDR1 is SNHLY and CDR2 FYNNEI. Trimming took 3 bases from V and 8 from J; bases not matched to a gene: 7. Here the CDR3 reads CASSDPGQGNEKLFF. CDR3 DNA: TGTGCCAGCAGTGATCCGGGACAGGGTAACGAAAAACTGTTTTTT.